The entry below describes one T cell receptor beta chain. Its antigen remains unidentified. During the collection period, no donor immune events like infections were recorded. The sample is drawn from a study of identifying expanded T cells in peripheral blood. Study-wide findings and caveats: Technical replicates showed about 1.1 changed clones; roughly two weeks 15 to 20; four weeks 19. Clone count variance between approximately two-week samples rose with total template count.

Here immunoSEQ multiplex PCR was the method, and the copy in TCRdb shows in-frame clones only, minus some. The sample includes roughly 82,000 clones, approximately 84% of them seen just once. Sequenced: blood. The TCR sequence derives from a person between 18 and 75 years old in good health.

CDR3 DNA sequence: TGTGCCAGCAGCTTAGCGGTGGGGGGTGCGGACACTGAAGCTTTCTTT. This translates into CASSLAVGGADTEAFF. V is TRBV7-8 and J is TRBJ1-1, with D perhaps matching TRBD1 (5 bases). Germline V lookup: CDR1 SGHVS, CDR2 FQNEAQ. The CDR3 spans 16 residues. Trimming shortened V by 0 bases and J by 3 bases, and 14 bases separated the two germline ends.